This TCR beta chain was identified during a study of T cell responses to AZD1222 COVID-19 vaccine. Looking at the study overall: Both about-4-week and about-12-week second-dose recipients were combined.

CDR1 SGHKS and CDR2 YYEKEE come from the germline V gene (reference sequence). The CDR3 is 14 residues long. V shed 2 bases and J 4 bases; nucleotides not matched to a gene: 3. This clone was picked up a small number of times. The antigen remains undetermined. The table came from immunoSEQ multiplex PCR; TCRdb's copy has only in-frame clones and leaves some out. The sample contains 95,000 to 150,000 clones, 80% to 90% of which appear only once. Overall study results and limits: Recipients of AZD1222 seropositive at baseline numbered only 5 or 6. Samples come after the peak T cell response, not at day 14. Among the donors, most were white British and more were female, and clonal diversity was possibly underestimated.

The clonotype was recovered from an adult in good health. Specimen: peripheral blood, collected on day 0 of AZD1222 vaccination. The chain has TRBV5-5 and TRBJ1-5, with 7 bases aligning to TRBD1. CDR3 sequence (DNA): TGTGCCAGCAGCTTTCGACAGGGTAATCAGCCCCAGCATTTT. It codes for CASSFRQGNQPQHF. Full variable domain (outside the CDR3, taken from reference TRBV5-5 and TRBJ1-5): DAGVTQSPTHLIKTRGQQVTLRCSPISGHKSVSWYQQVLGQGPQFIFQYYEKEERGRGNFPDRFSARQFPNYSSELNVNALLLGDSALYLCASSFRQGNQPQHFGDGTRLSIL.